The 27 T cell receptor beta chains below were found in one sample sequenced in a study of blood T cell repertoires in COVID-19 (TCRdb year 2020). The library was prepared using the immunoSEQ multiplex PCR assay. TCRdb took this table from immuneACCESS and kept in-frame rearrangements with V and J called. Such tables lack part of the clones; where checked against another copy, unresolved V genes explain under half of the gap, and the rest is unexplained. The sample includes fewer than 400,000 clones, with over 70% observed a single time. Clones ranked in the top ten supply approximately 3.1% of the sample. Material: peripheral blood. These receptors were collected from a young man with active or convalescent COVID-19.

The chain uses TRBV11-3 and TRBJ2-7; a possible D gene is TRBD1 (5 bases). The CDR3 runs to 14 residues. The germline V gene encodes CDR1 SGHNT and CDR2 YENEEA. V was shortened by 5 bases and J by 2 bases, with 13 bases between the two germline ends. In DNA form, the CDR3 reads TGTGCCAGCAGCATGACGGCAGGGACCTACGAGCAGTACTTC. Translated: CASSMTAGTYEQYF.

V is TRBV7-9 and J is TRBJ1-3, with D unresolved. The germline CDR1 and CDR2 sequences are SEHNR and FQNEAQ (reference sequence). The ends were cut back, 11 bases at V and 0 bases at J, with 11 bases in the middle. The length of the CDR3 is 13 residues. The CDR3 DNA is TGTGCCGGTGAGGTGAGCTCTGGAAACACCATATATTTT. Protein product: CAGEVSSGNTIYF.

The V gene is TRBV28, the J gene TRBJ2-7; D perhaps matches TRBD1 (5 bases). The germline V gene has CDR1 MDHEN and CDR2 SYDVKM. V dropped 4 bases and J dropped 2 bases, with 9 bases sitting between them. This CDR3 is 13 amino acids long. DNA of the CDR3: TGTGCCAGCAGTTCCCAGGGAACCTACGAGCAGTACTTC. As protein: CASSSQGTYEQYF.

The chain joins TRBV28 to TRBJ1-2; TRBD1 matches at 7 bases. After removal of 3 bases from V and 2 bases from J, the junction contained 3 bases not matched to a gene. The CDR3 loop spans 14 amino acids. Germline values: CDR1 MDHEN, CDR2 SYDVKM. The CDR3 nucleotides are TGTGCCAGCAGTTTGGGGGGACAGAACTATGGCTACACCTTC. It yields the protein CASSLGGQNYGYTF.

The chain uses TRBV28 and TRBJ1-5; D remains ambiguous. This CDR3 has 12 residues. The germline V gene encodes CDR1 MDHEN and CDR2 SYDVKM. V gave up 1 base and J gave up 6 bases, with 4 bases separating them. The CDR3 DNA reads TGTGCCAGCAGTTTATATAGTCAGCCCCAGCATTTT. The encoded protein is CASSLYSQPQHF.

This clone was counted once. The gene calls are TRBV11-2 and TRBJ1-5; D may be TRBD1 (5 bases). Germline V gene lookup returns CDR1 SGHAT and CDR2 FQNNGV. V was trimmed by 3 bases and J by 5 bases, leaving 8 bases between them. The CDR3 spans 13 residues. The CDR3 loop is CASSLGGDQPQHF. The DNA of the CDR3 is TGTGCCAGCAGCTTGGGGGGAGATCAGCCCCAGCATTTT.

The chain employs TRBV16 and TRBJ2-3; no clear D. V lost 4 bases, J lost 3 bases, and 8 bases lay in between. The germline CDR1 and CDR2 sequences are KGHSY and FQNENV. There are 13 residues in the CDR3. CDR3 sequence reads: CASSRAFTDTQYF. The CDR3 DNA reads TGTGCCAGCAGCCGGGCGTTTACAGATACGCAGTATTTT.

V and J are TRBV24-1 and TRBJ1-4, with D possibly matching TRBD1 (6 bases). Trimming took off 3 bases at V and 5 bases at J, with 12 bases between the two ends. CDR1 and CDR2 from the germline V gene are KGHDR and SFDVKD. The CDR3 runs to 15 residues. The CDR3 sequence is CATSDVRGPNEKLFF. CDR3 nucleotides: TGTGCCACCAGTGATGTCAGGGGCCCGAATGAAAAACTGTTTTTT.

The chain couples TRBV20-1 to TRBJ2-7; a weak D match, TRBD2 (6 bases). CDR1 and CDR2 from the germline V gene are DFQATT and SNEGSKA (reference sequence). The CDR3 length is 14 residues. V lost 3 bases to trimming and J lost 5 bases, with 17 bases between them. The CDR3 spells CSASPPRRVHEQYF. CDR3 bases: TGCAGTGCTAGTCCCCCAAGGAGGGTGCACGAGCAGTACTTC.

The chain recombines TRBV9 with TRBJ1-3; 7 nucleotides agree with TRBD1. Germline CDR1 and CDR2: SGDLS and YYNGEE. This CDR3 comprises 15 residues. The trim removed 7 bases at V and 0 bases at J, leaving 7 bases unmatched. In DNA, the CDR3 is TGTGCCAGCGGACAGGCAGACGTCTCTGGAAACACCATATATTTT. Translating it yields CASGQADVSGNTIYF.

The chain joins TRBV7-2 to TRBJ1-5, with D tentatively TRBD1 (6 bases). CDR1 is SGHTA, CDR2 FQGNSA, per germline. The CDR3 loop spans 16 amino acids. Trimming removed 1 base at V and 2 bases at J, with 12 bases between. In DNA, the CDR3 is TGTGCCAGCAGCTTAGAGGTCAGGGGTGGCAATCAGCCCCAGCATTTT. Amino acids: CASSLEVRGGNQPQHF.

This sequence joins TRBV7-2 and TRBJ1-2; D gene unclear. The CDR3 is 18 residues long. The V gene lost 2 bases and the J gene lost 4 bases, with 23 bases spanning the gap. Germline CDR1 reads SGHTA; CDR2 reads FQGNSA. The CDR3: CASSLREIGRRSGYGYTF. DNA of the CDR3: TGTGCCAGCAGCTTACGGGAAATTGGTCGGAGGTCGGGCTATGGCTACACCTTC.

The chain employs TRBV5-5 and TRBJ2-3, with 11 bases matching TRBD1. Unmatched junction bases numbered 2, after V lost 1 base and J lost 4 bases. The CDR3 runs to 15 residues. Germline lookup yields CDR1 SGHKS and CDR2 YYEKEE (reference sequence). This CDR3 reads CASSLLGQGADTQYF. CDR3 nucleotides: TGTGCCAGCAGCTTGCTGGGACAGGGGGCAGATACGCAGTATTTT.

This rearrangement joins TRBV4-1 to TRBJ1-1, with D unresolved. Germline V CDR1 and CDR2: MGHRA, YSYEKL. Trimming shortened V by 0 bases and J by 2 bases, and 16 bases separated the two germline ends. The CDR3 loop spans 17 amino acids. CDR3 in DNA: TGCGCCAGCAGCCAAGAGATGCCCCAGATCCCAAACACTGAAGCTTTCTTT. Protein product: CASSQEMPQIPNTEAFF.

The chain uses TRBV11-3 and TRBJ2-3; 13 bases fit TRBD2. The J segment lost 5 bases and the V segment lost 6 bases, leaving 11 bases of the junction unmatched. Germline V gene lookup returns CDR1 SGHNT and CDR2 YENEEA. CDR3 length: 17 amino acids. CDR3 loop: CASSPPGGLAGEDTQYF. CDR3 bases: TGTGCCAGCAGTCCCCCTGGTGGACTAGCGGGGGAAGATACGCAGTATTTT.

In its sample, this clone was seen once. This rearrangement joins TRBV6-2 or TRBV6-3 to TRBJ2-3; TRBD1 might be the D (8 bases). This CDR3 spans 16 amino acids. V lost 2 bases to trimming and J lost 2 bases, with 14 bases between them. CDR1 and CDR2 from the germline V gene are MNHEY and SVGEGT. The CDR3 bases are TGTGCCAGCAGTTACCAGGGGGCGGGGGTCACAGATACGCAGTATTTT. This translates into CASSYQGAGVTDTQYF.

The count of this clone is one. This sequence joins TRBV5-6 and TRBJ1-4; 10 positions agree with TRBD1. The V gene's germline CDR1 is SGHDT and CDR2 YYEEEE. V was pared by 3 bases and J by 5 bases, with 4 bases of the junction left unmatched. The CDR3 has 15 residues. The CDR3: CASSWDRGENEKLFF. CDR3 DNA sequence: TGTGCCAGCAGCTGGGACAGGGGAGAAAATGAAAAACTGTTTTTT.

J is TRBJ2-7 and V is TRBV7-9; D not resolved. The V gene's germline CDR1 is SEHNR and CDR2 FQNEAQ (reference sequence). The CDR3 extends over 17 amino acids. The V and J ends lost 6 bases and 3 bases respectively, with 24 bases between them. The CDR3 sequence: CASSSKVAGASFYEQYF. DNA of the CDR3: TGTGCCAGCAGTTCAAAGGTTGCAGGCGCCTCCTTCTACGAGCAGTACTTC.

Only one count was recorded for this clone. The chain uses TRBV24-1 and TRBJ1-2, with unresolved D. Germline values: CDR1 KGHDR, CDR2 SFDVKD. V dropped 2 bases and J dropped 0 bases, with 3 bases sitting between them. The CDR3 is 13 residues long. In DNA form, the CDR3 reads TGTGCCACCAGTGATTCTACTAACTATGGCTACACCTTC. It translates to CATSDSTNYGYTF.

The chain carries TRBV29-1 and TRBJ1-1; tentative D call: TRBD1 (6 bases). The CDR3 spans 11 residues. Trimming removed 5 bases from V and 4 bases from J, with 8 bases in between. The germline V gene has CDR1 SQVTM and CDR2 ANQGSEA. The CDR3 DNA reads as TGCAGCGTTTACAGGGCCACTGAAGCTTTCTTT. Translation gives CSVYRATEAFF.

The gene calls are TRBV5-6 and TRBJ2-2; perhaps TRBD1 as D (5 bases). The CDR3 is 15 residues long. Per the germline V gene, CDR1 is SGHDT and CDR2 is YYEEEE. The V end was cut by 2 bases, the J end by 2 bases, with 10 bases between. CDR3 region: CASSFDRVNTGELFF. CDR3 bases: TGTGCCAGCAGCTTCGACAGAGTCAACACCGGGGAGCTGTTTTTT.

The V gene is TRBV6-2 or TRBV6-3, the J gene TRBJ2-5, with TRBD2 matching 9 bases. There are 17 residues in the CDR3. The germline V gene encodes CDR1 MNHEY and CDR2 SVGEGT. V shed 4 bases and J 5 bases; nucleotides not matched to a gene: 14. The CDR3 loop reads CASSWRREGIFGETQYF. The CDR3 DNA reads TGTGCCAGCAGTTGGCGGCGGGAGGGGATTTTTGGGGAGACCCAGTACTTC.

The J gene is TRBJ1-1, the V gene TRBV5-4; TRBD1 is a possible D gene (6 bases). The CDR3 is made up of 12 amino acids. Trimming cost V 3 bases and J 6 bases, with 9 bases left between them. Germline V CDR1 and CDR2: SGHNT, YYREEE (reference sequence). CDR3 sequence: CASSSTGPEAFF. The CDR3 nucleotides read TGTGCCAGCAGCTCCACAGGGCCTGAAGCTTTCTTT.

This clone was recorded once. The chain is built from TRBV4-1 and TRBJ1-4; TRBD1 matches at 7 bases. CDR3 length: 14 amino acids. The J segment lost 8 bases and the V segment lost 2 bases, leaving 5 bases of the junction unmatched. CDR1 is MGHRA, CDR2 YSYEKL, per germline. CDR3: CASSQTGAGEKLFF. CDR3 nucleotides: TGCGCCAGCAGCCAAACAGGGGCAGGGGAAAAACTGTTTTTT.

The gene calls are TRBV6-5 and TRBJ2-7; 7 bases align to TRBD1. V lost 5 bases, J lost 3 bases, and 4 bases stayed unmatched. This CDR3 has 13 residues. Per the germline V gene, CDR1 is MNHEY and CDR2 is SVGAGI. The CDR3 is CASSPGQFYEQYF. DNA of the CDR3: TGTGCCAGCAGTCCGGGACAGTTCTACGAGCAGTACTTC.

The J gene is TRBJ2-1, the V gene TRBV19, with a tentative D call TRBD2 (6 bases). The ends were cut back, 7 bases at V and 1 base at J, with 8 bases in the middle. The CDR3 extends over 13 amino acids. Germline CDR1 LNHDA, CDR2 SQIVND (reference sequence). Written as DNA, the CDR3 is TGTGCCAGTACCGGACTATCCTACAATGAGCAGTTCTTC. It codes for CASTGLSYNEQFF.

J is TRBJ2-5 and V is TRBV5-4, with D possibly TRBD1 on 5 matching bases. Germline CDR1 reads SGHNT; CDR2 reads YYREEE (reference sequence). V lost 4 bases to trimming and J lost 4 bases, with 20 bases between them. This CDR3 is built from 16 residues. CDR3: CASSTSTGGAGETQYF. Here the CDR3 DNA reads TGTGCCAGCAGCACGTCTACAGGTGGGGCAGGAGAGACCCAGTACTTC.